This entry lists 3 T cell receptor beta chains sequenced from one sample in a study of cytomegalovirus exposure and HLA in healthy donors. PCR employed 60 Vbeta and 13 Jbeta primers. Assay: immunoSEQ multiplex PCR; the TCRdb copy retains only in-frame clones and omits some. The sample includes about 130,000 clones, roughly three quarters of them seen just once. Sequencing input: PBMCs. The receptors stem from a woman aged 40 to 55 in good health and CMV-seronegative.

The rearrangement joins TRBV15 to TRBJ1-6, with D unclear. Germline assignment: CDR1 LNHNV and CDR2 YYDKDF (reference sequence). Between the trimmed V and J ends, which lost 6 bases and 9 bases, there was a span of 15 bases. The length of the CDR3 is 14 residues. The DNA of the CDR3 is TGTGCCACCAGTTTACTCCGATTACTTTCACCCCTCCACTTT. Its translation: CATSLLRLLSPLHF.

The table lists this clone with a few counts. This chain joins TRBV5-1 and TRBJ1-1; D is ambiguous. With 5 bases removed from V and 1 base from J, the gap between germline ends came to 9 bases. Germline-derived CDR1 and CDR2 are SGHRS and YFSETQ. The CDR3 covers 13 residues. CDR3 protein: CASSLQANTEAFF. Here the CDR3 DNA reads TGCGCCAGCAGTTTGCAGGCGAACACTGAAGCTTTCTTT. Drawing the rest from reference TRBV5-1 and TRBJ1-1, the complete variable domain is KAGVTQTPRYLIKTRGQQVTLSCSPISGHRSVSWYQQTPGQGLQFLFEYFSETQRNKGNFPGRFSGRQFSNSRSEMNVSTLELGDSALYLCASSLQANTEAFFGQGTRLTVV.

V usage is TRBV9 and J usage is TRBJ2-5; perhaps TRBD2 as D (5 bases). Germline V lookup: CDR1 SGDLS, CDR2 YYNGEE. Trimming stripped 0 bases from V and 1 base from J, with 7 bases between. This CDR3 contains 14 residues. CDR3 in DNA: TGTGCCAGCAGCGTAGGGAGCGGCCAAGAGACCCAGTACTTC. Protein sequence: CASSVGSGQETQYF.